This T cell receptor beta chain was identified in a study of T cells after yellow fever vaccination. In TCRdb, the 5' RACE reads were re-called with MiXCR into one record per CDR3 protein. The sample holds about 140,000 distinct CDR3 sequences, 7.7% seen once. The CDR3 is 10 amino acids. The germline CDR1 and CDR2 sequences are DFQATT and SNEGSKA (reference sequence). V was clipped by 8 bases and J by 5 bases, with 9 bases between them. This clonotype was observed at least ten times. Sequenced here: CD4+ T cells sorted from PBMCs, sampled 5 days after the yellow fever booster vaccination. This clonotype was obtained from a young man who received the YFV17D yellow fever vaccine. This chain connects TRBV20-1 to TRBJ2-5; D is unclear. The CDR3, as DNA: TGCAGTCAGTCCGGGGAGACCCAGTACTTC. Translated, it gives CSQSGETQYF.